This TCR beta chain was identified during a study of CD8 T cells in ankylosing spondylitis. Quantitative 5'-RACE with molecular barcodes generated TCR beta libraries. TCRdb ran MiXCR on the 5' RACE reads and lists one entry per CDR3 protein. The repertoire holds approximately 500,000 distinct CDR3 sequences, with approximately 11% as singletons. Findings and caveats of the study: A TCR beta motif made of under 10 highly homologous variants seemed typical of ankylosing spondylitis blood. Clones linked to disease were reported to show significant enrichment in matched ankylosing spondylitis synovial fluid.

This clonotype was detected ten times or more. Its antigen remains unidentified. The CDR3 is made up of 12 amino acids. Trimming stripped 1 base from V and 6 bases from J, with 4 bases between. The germline V gene encodes CDR1 SGHRS and CDR2 YFSETQ. Material for sequencing was blood, either unsorted or a sorted T cell fraction (not recorded which). This TCR came from a male donor with ankylosing spondylitis. This chain connects TRBV5-1 to TRBJ2-2; D is uncertain. CDR3 sequence reads: CASSLSAGELFF. The DNA for the CDR3 is TGCGCCAGCAGCTTGAGCGCCGGGGAGCTGTTTTTT.